The rows below give T cell receptor beta chains drawn from one sample of a study of Tregs in tolerant kidney transplant recipients. The data were produced by immunoSEQ multiplex PCR, yet TCRdb's version contains in-frame clones alone and is incomplete. The sample includes about 59,000 clones, over 70% seen only once; the top ten take more than 4%. Material for sequencing was CD4+ T cells from blood. The source is a human donor in good health. The CDR3 runs from the conserved cysteine through the conserved F or W. Fields, in order: D gene, clone size, J gene, V gene, CDR3 DNA, CDR3 protein. A D gene is named only where the DNA matches it firmly. Size tells how often a clone was seen (once, few, many) or the class of an expanded clone, and some rows leave it out.

TRBD1	NA	TRBJ1-6	TRBV6-5	TGTGCCAGCAGTTATGAAGGGGGCTCACCCCTCCACTTT	CASSYEGGSPLHF
NA	NA	TRBJ1-4	TRBV9	TGTGCCAGCAGCCCCACAGGGACTAGGAATGAAAAACTGTTTTTT	CASSPTGTRNEKLFF
NA	NA	TRBJ2-7	TRBV6-5	TGTGCCAGCAGTTACTGGGGTGAGCAGTACTTC	CASSYWGEQYF
TRBD1	NA	TRBJ1-4	TRBV27	TGTGCCAGCACCCGTGGAGGGGGCCGGGAAAAACTGTTTTTT	CASTRGGGREKLFF
NA	NA	TRBJ1-5	TRBV30	TGTGCCTGGGGGGTGGGGGCCGACAATCAGCCCCAGCATTTT	CAWGVGADNQPQHF
TRBD1	NA	TRBJ2-2	TRBV10-3	TGTGCCATCAGTGACCTCGGACAGGGGAAGGGCGGGGAGCTGTTTTTT	CAISDLGQGKGGELFF
TRBD1	NA	TRBJ1-1	TRBV6-5	TGTGCCAGCAGTTACCGGACAGGGATCACTGAAGCTTTCTTT	CASSYRTGITEAFF
NA	NA	TRBJ1-1	TRBV5-6	TGTGCCAGCAGCCCCAGGGGAGGGCTTAGCTACACTGAAGCTTTCTTT	CASSPRGGLSYTEAFF
NA	once	TRBJ2-7	TRBV2	TGTGCCAGCAGTGAGGGGAACGACGGGGAGCAGTACTTC	CASSEGNDGEQYF
NA	NA	TRBJ2-6	TRBV9	TGTGCCAGCAGCGTAGGACACCAAATCTCTGGGGCCAACGTCCTGACTTTC	CASSVGHQISGANVLTF
TRBD1	NA	TRBJ2-1	TRBV7-3	TGTGCCAGCAGCCGACAGGGGGCCGACAATGAGCAGTTCTTC	CASSRQGADNEQFF
NA	once	TRBJ2-3	TRBV5-4	TGTGCCAGCAGCTTGGGGACCCAGGCCACCACAGATACGCAGTATTTT	CASSLGTQATTDTQYF
NA	NA	TRBJ1-5	TRBV5-5	TGTGCCAGCAGCTCCTCCCGGATCCGCAATCAGCCCCAGCATTTT	CASSSSRIRNQPQHF
NA	NA	TRBJ2-4	TRBV27	TGTGCCAGCAGTTTAGGCGGGACGTTCAAAAACATTCAGTACTTC	CASSLGGTFKNIQYF
TRBD1	NA	TRBJ2-7	TRBV7-2	TGTGCCAGCAGCTTAAGACAGGGGGCTTTTTACGAGCAGTACTTC	CASSLRQGAFYEQYF
TRBD2	NA	TRBJ2-5	TRBV11-3	TGTGCCAGCAGCTTAGATTGGACGAATCTAGCGGATCAAGAGACCCAGTACTTC	CASSLDWTNLADQETQYF
NA	NA	TRBJ1-2	TRBV7-2	TGTGCCAGCAGCTTAGTAAGGTTCTCTTACTATGGCTACACCTTC	CASSLVRFSYYGYTF
TRBD1	NA	TRBJ1-2	TRBV28	TGTGCCAGCAGCAGACAGGGGCCCGTCTATGGCTACACCTTC	CASSRQGPVYGYTF
TRBD1	NA	TRBJ1-3	TRBV9	TGTGCCAGCAGCGTGACAGGGAATTCTGGAAACACCATATATTTT	CASSVTGNSGNTIYF
TRBD2	few	TRBJ2-1	TRBV4-3	TGCGCCAGCAGCCAAGCGGCGGGAGTGGGCAATGAGCAGTTCTTC	CASSQAAGVGNEQFF
NA	NA	TRBJ1-1	TRBV11-1	TGTGCCAGCAGCTTAAGAGGCTACACTGAAGCTTTCTTT	CASSLRGYTEAFF
NA	NA	TRBJ2-1	TRBV9	TGTGCCAGCAGCGTAACAGGGAGTGTGGGTTCTGATGAGCAGTTCTTC	CASSVTGSVGSDEQFF
NA	NA	TRBJ2-1	TRBV9	TGTGCCAGCAGCGTAGCCCCGCTTGGGAATGAGCAGTTCTTC	CASSVAPLGNEQFF
TRBD1	few	TRBJ1-1	TRBV6-6	TGTGCCAGCCGGGAGACAGGGGGAACTTTCTTT	CASRETGGTFF
NA	few	TRBJ2-3	TRBV4-1	TGCGCCAGCAGCCAAGATCAGGGGATGAGTACGCAGTATTTT	CASSQDQGMSTQYF
TRBD2	NA	TRBJ2-7	TRBV6-6	TGTGCCAGTTTAGCGGGAGGAGTCTACGAGCAGTACTTC	CASLAGGVYEQYF
NA	NA	TRBJ2-2	TRBV19	TGTGCCAGTAGCTTTTTGGGGAACGGGGAGCTGTTTTTT	CASSFLGNGELFF
NA	NA	TRBJ2-3	TRBV7-6	TGTGCCAGCAGCTTAGGGGCCGGGACAGATACGCAGTATTTT	CASSLGAGTDTQYF
NA	NA	TRBJ1-1	TRBV10-3	TGTGCCATCAGCCGGGGAGTTGAAGCTTTCTTT	CAISRGVEAFF
NA	NA	TRBJ2-4	TRBV6-5	TGTGCCAGCATGGGACTAGCCAAAAACATTCAGTACTTC	CASMGLAKNIQYF
NA	NA	TRBJ2-6	TRBV4-1	TGCGCCAGCAGCCAAGAAGTCTGGGGACGAATCTCTGGGGCCAACGTCCTGACTTTC	CASSQEVWGRISGANVLTF
NA	NA	TRBJ2-2	TRBV27	TGTGCCAGCAGTTCCCCCCTATATCGGGGCACCGGGGAGCTGTTTTTT	CASSSPLYRGTGELFF
NA	NA	TRBJ1-1	TRBV10-3	TGTGCCATCAGTGATCCCCCGACAGCAAGGAACACTGAAGCTTTCTTT	CAISDPPTARNTEAFF
NA	NA	TRBJ2-1	TRBV7-3	TGTGCCAGCAGCCCCATGGGGGACGGTTACAATGAGCAGTTCTTC	CASSPMGDGYNEQFF
NA	once	TRBJ2-7	TRBV2	TGTGCCAGCAGTGAATTTAGCTACGAGCAGTACTTC	CASSEFSYEQYF
NA	NA	TRBJ2-1	TRBV5-1	TGCGCCAGCAGCTTGGGACCAAACAATGAGCAGTTCTTC	CASSLGPNNEQFF
NA	NA	TRBJ1-5	TRBV7-8	TGTGCCAGCAGCCCGGGGAGCACGGGTAGCAATCAGCCCCAGCATTTT	CASSPGSTGSNQPQHF
NA	NA	TRBJ2-1	TRBV19	TGTGCCAGTAGTATGTGGGTCGAGGGAGACACCTACAATGAGCAGTTCTTC	CASSMWVEGDTYNEQFF
TRBD1	few	TRBJ2-2	TRBV9	TGTGCCAGCAGCGTAGAGGGACAGGGGTCCGGGGAGCTGTTTTTT	CASSVEGQGSGELFF
NA	NA	TRBJ1-2	TRBV15	TGTGCCACCAGCAGAGATCAAGCTAACTATGGCTACACCTTC	CATSRDQANYGYTF
TRBD2	NA	TRBJ2-1	TRBV30	TGTGCCTGGAGTTCAGGGACTAGCAATGAGCAGTTCTTC	CAWSSGTSNEQFF
NA	NA	TRBJ2-3	TRBV5-4	TGTGCCAGCAGCCCCCGGGTGGCCGGTTTAGATACGCAGTATTTT	CASSPRVAGLDTQYF
NA	NA	TRBJ1-1	TRBV5-1	TGCGCCAGCAGATATGGACAGCTTGGTATGAACACTGAAGCTTTCTTT	CASRYGQLGMNTEAFF
NA	NA	TRBJ1-2	TRBV7-2	TGTGCCAGCAGCTTAGGGATAGGGGAAAACTATGGCTACACCTTC	CASSLGIGENYGYTF
NA	NA	TRBJ2-4	TRBV19	TGTGCCAGTAGTATAACCATACCCCCTCATGCCAAAAACATTCAGTACTTC	CASSITIPPHAKNIQYF
NA	NA	TRBJ2-3	TRBV10-2	TGCGCCAGCAGTGAGCCTCAGGGAGGCGGAGATACGCAGTATTTT	CASSEPQGGGDTQYF
TRBD2	NA	TRBJ2-7	TRBV11-3	TGTGCCAGCAGCTTAAATCCGGGACTAGGATACGAGCAGTACTTC	CASSLNPGLGYEQYF
NA	NA	TRBJ2-7	TRBV5-4	TGTGCCAGCAGCCCCAACGAAATGCGCGAGCAGTACTTC	CASSPNEMREQYF
TRBD2	NA	TRBJ2-3	TRBV5-1	TGCGCCAGCAGCTTGGGACTAGCGGGAGAGATCCCAGATACGCAGTATTTT	CASSLGLAGEIPDTQYF
TRBD1	NA	TRBJ1-2	TRBV5-1	TGCGCCAGCAGTGGGAAGGGGACAGGGGGCGCGAGGGACTATGGCTACACCTTC	CASSGKGTGGARDYGYTF
TRBD2	few	TRBJ2-7	TRBV6-1	TGTGCCAGCAGCGCCAGCGGGAGGGCCTACGAGCAGTACTTC	CASSASGRAYEQYF
TRBD1	once	TRBJ1-2	TRBV2	TGTGCCAGCAGCCGAGGTCTACAGGGGTATGATGGCTACACCTTC	CASSRGLQGYDGYTF
TRBD2	NA	TRBJ2-5	TRBV27	TGTGCCAGCCTCGCGCCACTGAAGAATACTAGCGCCCTACAAGAGACCCAGTACTTC	CASLAPLKNTSALQETQYF
NA	few	TRBJ1-3	TRBV7-9	TGTGCCAGCAGCTTAGCGAGGGGTTCTGGAAACACCATATATTTT	CASSLARGSGNTIYF
NA	NA	TRBJ2-3	TRBV19	TGTGCCAGTAAACTCAGAAACACAGATACGCAGTATTTT	CASKLRNTDTQYF
NA	NA	TRBJ1-3	TRBV5-5	TGTGCCAGCAGTACAGGGCCTGGAAACACCATATATTTT	CASSTGPGNTIYF
NA	NA	TRBJ1-4	TRBV11-2	TGTGCCAGCAGCTTGGGCCGTGGGCGTAATGAAAAACTGTTTTTT	CASSLGRGRNEKLFF
NA	NA	TRBJ1-6	TRBV2	TGTGCCAGCAACCCGGGTCTAAATTCACCCCTCCACTTT	CASNPGLNSPLHF
NA	NA	TRBJ2-2	TRBV6-5	TGTGCCAGCGGGGACACCGGGGAGCTGTTTTTT	CASGDTGELFF
NA	NA	TRBJ2-2	TRBV6-6	TGTGCCAGCAGCCTTATGGGGGTTACGAACACCGGGGAGCTGTTTTTT	CASSLMGVTNTGELFF